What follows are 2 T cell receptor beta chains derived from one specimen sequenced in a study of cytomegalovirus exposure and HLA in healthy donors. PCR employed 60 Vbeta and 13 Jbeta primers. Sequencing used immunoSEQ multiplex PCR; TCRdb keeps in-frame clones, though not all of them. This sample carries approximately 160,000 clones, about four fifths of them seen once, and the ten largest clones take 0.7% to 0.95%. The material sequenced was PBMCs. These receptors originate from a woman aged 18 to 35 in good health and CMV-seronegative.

This CDR3 is CASSQGLYNEQFF. CDR3 nucleotide sequence: TGTGCCAGCAGCCAGGGACTTTACAATGAGCAGTTCTTC. The V call is TRBV11-3, the J call TRBJ2-1; D possibly corresponds to TRBD2 (6 bases). The CDR3 is 13 residues long. The germline V gene has CDR1 SGHNT and CDR2 YENEEA. The V and J ends lost 5 bases and 4 bases respectively, with 9 bases between them.

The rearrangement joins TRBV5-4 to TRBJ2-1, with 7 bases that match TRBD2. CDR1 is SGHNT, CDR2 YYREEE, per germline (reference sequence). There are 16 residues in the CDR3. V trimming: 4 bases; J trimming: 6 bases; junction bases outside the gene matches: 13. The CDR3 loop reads CASSPYGGSMGNEQFF. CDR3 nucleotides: TGTGCCAGCAGCCCGTACGGCGGGAGTATGGGCAATGAGCAGTTCTTC.